These T cell receptor beta chains were read from a single sample in a study of identical twins. TCRdb reprocessed the 5' RACE reads via MiXCR and lists one record per CDR3 protein. The sample lists 450,000 or so distinct CDR3 sequences, about 18% occurring once. Sequencing used naive T cells sorted from blood. These receptors were collected from a man aged 50 to 60 in good health. Each CDR3 is given with its conserved first and last residue. The D gene is left open where the match is weak.

D: TRBD2; length: 14; J: TRBJ2-3; V: TRBV27; CDR3: CASSRAGEGNTQYF
D: NA; length: 14; J: TRBJ2-5; V: TRBV5-1; CDR3: CASSPGWQQETQYF
D: TRBD1; length: 17; J: TRBJ2-7; V: TRBV9; CDR3: CASSVGINRGPSYEQYF
D: TRBD1; length: 16; J: TRBJ2-5; V: TRBV28; CDR3: CASSLNPGQGGETQYF
D: TRBD2; length: 15; J: TRBJ2-3; V: TRBV5-4; CDR3: CASSLRRGEADTQYF
D: TRBD1; length: 16; J: TRBJ2-7; V: TRBV5-1; CDR3: CASSTGQGTAGSEQYF
D: NA; length: 15; J: TRBJ1-3; V: TRBV5-5; CDR3: CASSLDRLPGNTIYF
D: NA; length: 17; J: TRBJ2-1; V: TRBV4-3; CDR3: CASSQGGHRRSINEQFF
D: TRBD1; length: 14; J: TRBJ1-2; V: TRBV5-6; CDR3: CASSLVDRGYGYTF
D: NA; length: 14; J: TRBJ2-7; V: TRBV5-1; CDR3: CASSWALWGYEQYF
D: NA; length: 12; J: TRBJ2-7; V: TRBV7-2; CDR3: CASSLDLYEQYF
D: NA; length: 15; J: TRBJ2-6; V: TRBV9; CDR3: CASTSGVSGANVLTF
D: TRBD1; length: 15; J: TRBJ2-7; V: TRBV6-2/TRBV6-3; CDR3: CASRTRGQGAYEQYF
D: NA; length: 14; J: TRBJ2-7; V: TRBV12-3/TRBV12-4; CDR3: CASSFLGTSAEQYF
D: NA; length: 14; J: TRBJ2-7; V: TRBV4-2; CDR3: CASLDRKSSYEQYF
D: NA; length: 16; J: TRBJ2-2; V: TRBV18; CDR3: CASSPSRASNTGELFF
D: NA; length: 14; J: TRBJ2-2; V: TRBV28; CDR3: CASTPSPGTGELFF
D: NA; length: 17; J: TRBJ2-5; V: TRBV6-5; CDR3: CASSYYAVGTYQETQYF
D: NA; length: 16; J: TRBJ2-1; V: TRBV10-3; CDR3: CAISLGRDVDYNEQFF
D: TRBD2; length: 18; J: TRBJ2-1; V: TRBV20-1; CDR3: CSASQAGGPLSSYNEQFF
D: TRBD2; length: 15; J: TRBJ2-7; V: TRBV5-5; CDR3: CASSLEVTSGTEQYF
D: NA; length: 15; J: TRBJ1-1; V: TRBV7-2; CDR3: CASSPRGIRGTEAFF
D: NA; length: 13; J: TRBJ1-2; V: TRBV5-1; CDR3: CASSLGGAYGYTF
D: TRBD1; length: 16; J: TRBJ2-7; V: TRBV7-2; CDR3: CASSLDSGTGVYEQYF
D: NA; length: 16; J: TRBJ2-5; V: TRBV18; CDR3: CASSPTFGQRQETQYF
D: NA; length: 13; J: TRBJ1-5; V: TRBV20-1; CDR3: CSASRGQDQPQHF
D: NA; length: 14; J: TRBJ2-5; V: TRBV10-3; CDR3: CAIKGVSVQETQYF
D: TRBD2; length: 16; J: TRBJ2-3; V: TRBV20-1; CDR3: CSASLLAGAAADTQYF
D: TRBD2; length: 13; J: TRBJ2-7; V: TRBV12-3/TRBV12-4; CDR3: CASSWGGAYEQYF
D: NA; length: 11; J: TRBJ2-3; V: TRBV12-3/TRBV12-4; CDR3: CASRNRDTQYF
D: NA; length: 16; J: TRBJ2-3; V: TRBV18; CDR3: CASSPVTHSQKDTQYF